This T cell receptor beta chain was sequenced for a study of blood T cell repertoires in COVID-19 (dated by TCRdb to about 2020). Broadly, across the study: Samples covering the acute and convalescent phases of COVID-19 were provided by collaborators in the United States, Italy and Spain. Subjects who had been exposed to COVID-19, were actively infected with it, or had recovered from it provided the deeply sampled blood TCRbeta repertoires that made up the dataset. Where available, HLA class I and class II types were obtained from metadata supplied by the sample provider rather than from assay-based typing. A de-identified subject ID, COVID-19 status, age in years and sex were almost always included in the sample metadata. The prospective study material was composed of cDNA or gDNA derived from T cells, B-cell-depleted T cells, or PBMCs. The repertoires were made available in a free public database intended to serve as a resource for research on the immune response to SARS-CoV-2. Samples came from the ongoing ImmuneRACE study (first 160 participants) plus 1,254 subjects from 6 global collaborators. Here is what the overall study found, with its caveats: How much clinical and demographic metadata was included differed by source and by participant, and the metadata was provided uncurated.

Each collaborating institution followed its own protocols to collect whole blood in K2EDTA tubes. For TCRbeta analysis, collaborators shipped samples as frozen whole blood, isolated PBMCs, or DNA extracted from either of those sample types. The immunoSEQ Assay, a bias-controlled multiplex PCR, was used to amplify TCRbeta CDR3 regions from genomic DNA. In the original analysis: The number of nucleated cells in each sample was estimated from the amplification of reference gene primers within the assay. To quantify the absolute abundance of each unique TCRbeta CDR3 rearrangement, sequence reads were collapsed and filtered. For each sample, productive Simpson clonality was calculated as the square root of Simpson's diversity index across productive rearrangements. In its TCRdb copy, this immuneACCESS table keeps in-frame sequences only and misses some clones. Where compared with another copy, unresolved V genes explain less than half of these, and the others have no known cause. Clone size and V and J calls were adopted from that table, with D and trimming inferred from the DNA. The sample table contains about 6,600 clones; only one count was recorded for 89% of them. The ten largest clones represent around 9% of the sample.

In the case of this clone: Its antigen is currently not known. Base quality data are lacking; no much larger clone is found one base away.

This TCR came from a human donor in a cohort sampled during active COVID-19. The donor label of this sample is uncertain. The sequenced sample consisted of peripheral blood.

The DNA sequence is given as TGTGCCAGCAGCTTAGGACAGCCCTACGAGCAGTACTTC. Translated, it gives CASSLGQPYEQYF. Recombination linked TRBV7-9 to TRBJ2-7, with a weak D call of TRBD1 (5 bases match). V gives up 1 base and J gives up 2 bases, and the segment between their germline ends measures 6 bases. The CDR3 runs 13 residues from the cysteine to the phenylalanine. Kept here is only the CDR3 DNA, which spans 39 bases and is read in frame from base 1. Per the germline V gene (reference sequence), SEHNR is the CDR1 and FQNEAQ is the CDR2.